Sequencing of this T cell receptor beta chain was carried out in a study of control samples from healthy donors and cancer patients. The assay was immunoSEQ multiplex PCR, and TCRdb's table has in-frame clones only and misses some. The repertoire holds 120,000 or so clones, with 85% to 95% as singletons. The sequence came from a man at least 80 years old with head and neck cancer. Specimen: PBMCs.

The CDR3 spells CASSLGVSGNTIYF. Here the CDR3 DNA reads TGCGCCAGCAGCCTGGGCGTCTCTGGAAACACCATATATTTT. V gene TRBV5-1 combines with J gene TRBJ1-3; the D is unclear. There are 14 residues in the CDR3. V was clipped by 4 bases and J by 0 bases, with 8 bases between them. CDR1 SGHRS and CDR2 YFSETQ come from the germline V gene.